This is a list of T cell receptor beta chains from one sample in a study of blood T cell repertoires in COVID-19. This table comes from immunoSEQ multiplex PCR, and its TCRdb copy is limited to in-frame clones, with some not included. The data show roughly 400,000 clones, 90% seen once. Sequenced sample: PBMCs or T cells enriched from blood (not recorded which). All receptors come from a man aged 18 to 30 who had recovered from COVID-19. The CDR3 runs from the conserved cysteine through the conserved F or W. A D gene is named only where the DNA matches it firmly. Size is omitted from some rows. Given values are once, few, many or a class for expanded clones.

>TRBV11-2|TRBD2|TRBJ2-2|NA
CASSVLAGVGGELFF
TGTGCCAGCAGCGTTCTAGCGGGAGTGGGCGGGGAGCTGTTTTTT
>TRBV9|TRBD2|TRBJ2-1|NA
CASSVVPSGSLHYNEQFF
TGTGCCAGCAGCGTAGTCCCCAGCGGGAGCCTCCACTACAATGAGCAGTTCTTC
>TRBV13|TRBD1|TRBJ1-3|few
CASSLRGQGAQNTIYF
TGTGCCAGCAGCTTACGGGGACAGGGGGCGCAGAACACCATATATTTT
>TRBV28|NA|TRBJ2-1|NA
CASRSSGLSNEQFF
TGTGCCAGCAGATCCTCCGGACTTTCCAATGAGCAGTTCTTC
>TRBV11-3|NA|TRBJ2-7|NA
CASSLDGDTEQYF
TGTGCCAGCAGCTTAGATGGTGACACCGAGCAGTACTTC
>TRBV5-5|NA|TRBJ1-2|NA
CASSFGLVYGYTF
TGTGCCAGCAGCTTCGGACTGGTCTATGGCTACACCTTC
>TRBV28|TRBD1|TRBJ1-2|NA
CASSRQGSYGYTF
TGTGCCAGCAGTCGACAGGGGAGCTATGGCTACACCTTC
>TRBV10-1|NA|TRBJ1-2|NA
CASSEVPEYGYTF
TGCGCCAGCAGTGAGGTGCCGGAGTATGGCTACACCTTC
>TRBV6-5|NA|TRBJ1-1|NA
CASRRGEGNTEAFF
TGTGCCAGCAGGCGGGGGGAGGGAAACACTGAAGCTTTCTTT
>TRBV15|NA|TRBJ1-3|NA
CATSRAGESYGNTIYF
TGTGCCACCAGCAGAGCCGGGGAGTCCTATGGAAACACCATATATTTT
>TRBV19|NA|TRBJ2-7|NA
CASRWTADFSYEQYF
TGTGCCAGTAGGTGGACAGCGGACTTTTCGTACGAGCAGTACTTC
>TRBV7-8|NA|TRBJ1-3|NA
CASSLRDGDSGNTIYF
TGTGCCAGCAGCCTCCGCGACGGAGACTCTGGAAACACCATATATTTT
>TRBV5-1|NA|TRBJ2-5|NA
CASSLGAGPRETQYF
TGCGCCAGCAGCTTGGGGGCGGGACCCAGAGAGACCCAGTACTTC
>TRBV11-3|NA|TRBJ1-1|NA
CASSTDPVTEAFF
TGTGCCAGCAGCACCGATCCGGTTACTGAAGCTTTCTTT
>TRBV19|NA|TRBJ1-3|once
CASRIFGVGSASGNTIYF
TGTGCCAGTAGAATCTTCGGTGTCGGCAGCGCCTCTGGAAACACCATATATTTT
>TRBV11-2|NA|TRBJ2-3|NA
CASSPGQRLTDTQYF
TGTGCCAGCAGCCCTGGCCAGCGGCTCACAGATACGCAGTATTTT
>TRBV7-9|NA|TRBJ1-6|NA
CASSLGRTVSNSPLHF
TGTGCCAGCAGCTTAGGTCGTACAGTTAGTAATTCACCCCTCCACTTT
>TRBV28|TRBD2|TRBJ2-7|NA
CASTPSGLAETYEQYF
TGTGCCAGCACCCCCTCGGGACTAGCGGAAACCTACGAGCAGTACTTC
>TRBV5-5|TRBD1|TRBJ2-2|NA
CASSLGQGKTTGELFF
TGTGCCAGCAGCTTGGGACAGGGGAAGACCACCGGGGAGCTGTTTTTT
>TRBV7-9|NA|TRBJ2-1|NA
CASSPGQGLGSFYNEQFF
TGTGCCAGCAGCCCTGGACAAGGGCTCGGGAGCTTCTACAATGAGCAGTTCTTC
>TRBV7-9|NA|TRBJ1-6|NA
CASSSVSGVGSPLHF
TGTGCCAGCAGCTCCGTTTCAGGGGTTGGTTCACCCCTCCACTTT
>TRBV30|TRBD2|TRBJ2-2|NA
CAWELRRTSGRANTGELFF
TGTGCCTGGGAACTTAGGAGGACTAGCGGGAGGGCGAACACCGGGGAGCTGTTTTTT
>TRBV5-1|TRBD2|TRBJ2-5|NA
CASWRAGPQETQYF
TGCGCCAGCTGGCGAGCGGGGCCCCAAGAGACCCAGTACTTC
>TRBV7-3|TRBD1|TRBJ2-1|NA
CASSARDRVGEQFF
TGTGCCAGCAGCGCCCGGGACAGGGTCGGGGAGCAGTTCTTC
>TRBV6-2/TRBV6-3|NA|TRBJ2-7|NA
CASSYSLRSYEQYF
TGTGCCAGCAGTTACTCCTTGAGAAGCTACGAGCAGTACTTC
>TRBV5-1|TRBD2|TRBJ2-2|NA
CASSLATSGGPANTGELFF
TGCGCCAGCAGCTTGGCCACTAGCGGGGGGCCCGCGAACACCGGGGAGCTGTTTTTT
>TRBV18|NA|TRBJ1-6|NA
CASSPPNRASPLHF
TGTGCCAGCTCACCCCCAAACAGGGCTTCACCCCTCCACTTT
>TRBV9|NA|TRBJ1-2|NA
CASSVEGGVKGYTF
TGTGCCAGCAGCGTAGAGGGAGGAGTAAAGGGCTACACCTTC
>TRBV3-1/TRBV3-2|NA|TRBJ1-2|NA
CASSQARGNYGYTF
TGTGCCAGCAGCCAGGCCAGGGGAAACTATGGCTACACCTTC
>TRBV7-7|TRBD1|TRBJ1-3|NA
CASSLLPYRGPGNTIYF
TGTGCCAGCAGCTTATTACCTTACAGGGGGCCTGGAAACACCATATATTTT
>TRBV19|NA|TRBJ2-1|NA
CASSWGEWYNEQFF
TGTGCCAGTAGTTGGGGGGAGTGGTACAATGAGCAGTTCTTC
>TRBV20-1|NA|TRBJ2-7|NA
CSASSGLRESSYEQYF
TGCAGTGCTAGTTCCGGCCTCCGGGAGAGCTCCTACGAGCAGTACTTC
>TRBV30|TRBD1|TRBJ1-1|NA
CALCRDRGAEAFF
TGTGCCCTGTGTCGGGACAGGGGAGCTGAAGCTTTCTTT
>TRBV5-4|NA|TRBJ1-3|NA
CASSLEAGLGNTIYF
TGTGCCAGCAGCTTGGAGGCAGGGCTAGGAAACACCATATATTTT
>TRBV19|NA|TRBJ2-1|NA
CASSVSYNEQFF
TGTGCCAGTAGTGTATCCTACAATGAGCAGTTCTTC